The table lists the clone carrying this T cell receptor (beta chain) with a count of one. The data stem from a study of blood T cell repertoires in COVID-19. On the study more broadly: T cells, B-cell-depleted T cells, or PBMCs supplied cDNA or gDNA.

TCRdb keeps only in-frame clones here, not all; method: immunoSEQ multiplex PCR. The repertoire has about 400,000 clones, 87% of them found once; the top ten carry around 1.8%. Individuals aged about 18 to 90 years were recruited from around 22 US areas. Self-reported history from a screening survey and questionnaire set each donor's cohort. The sequencing sample was made of PBMCs or T cells enriched from blood (not recorded which). This receptor was taken from a woman aged 18 to 35 with acute COVID-19.

CDR3 residues: CASSERSLAGYEQYF. The CDR3 DNA reads TGTGCCAGCAGTGAAAGGTCCCTAGCGGGTTACGAGCAGTACTTC. The chain recombines TRBV2 with TRBJ2-7; 8 nucleotides agree with TRBD2. CDR1 and CDR2 from the germline V gene are SNHLY and FYNNEI. V was pared by 2 bases and J by 4 bases, with 7 bases of the junction left unmatched. The CDR3 runs to 15 residues.